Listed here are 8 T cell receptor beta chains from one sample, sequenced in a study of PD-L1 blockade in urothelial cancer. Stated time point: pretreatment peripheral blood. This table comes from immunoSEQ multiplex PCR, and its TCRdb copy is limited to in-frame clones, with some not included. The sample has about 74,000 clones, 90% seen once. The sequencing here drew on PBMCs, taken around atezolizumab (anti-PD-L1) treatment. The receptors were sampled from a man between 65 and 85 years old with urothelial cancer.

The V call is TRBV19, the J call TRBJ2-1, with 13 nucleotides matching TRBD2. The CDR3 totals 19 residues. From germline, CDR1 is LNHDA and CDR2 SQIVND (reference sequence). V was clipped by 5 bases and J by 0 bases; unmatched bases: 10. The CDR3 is CASSLLLAGGVSSYNEQFF. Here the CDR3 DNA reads TGTGCCAGTAGTCTTTTACTAGCGGGAGGGGTAAGCTCCTACAATGAGCAGTTCTTC.

The CDR3 here is CASSLGLGPQHF. The CDR3 DNA reads TGTGCCAGTAGTCTGGGCTTGGGGCCCCAGCATTTT. This rearrangement joins TRBV19 to TRBJ1-5; D is unresolved. The CDR3 loop spans 12 amino acids. Germline V gene data show CDR1 as LNHDA and CDR2 as SQIVND (reference sequence). The germline V and J ends were trimmed by 5 bases and 9 bases, with 11 bases remaining between them.

CDR3: CASSQLAGGPDTQYF. CDR3 bases: TGTGCCAGCAGCCAACTAGCGGGAGGCCCCGATACGCAGTATTTT. This rearrangement joins TRBV14 to TRBJ2-3; 11 bases align to TRBD2. The length of the CDR3 is 15 residues. Trimming took 2 bases from V and 6 from J; bases not matched to a gene: 4. Germline loops: CDR1 SGHDN, CDR2 FVKESK.

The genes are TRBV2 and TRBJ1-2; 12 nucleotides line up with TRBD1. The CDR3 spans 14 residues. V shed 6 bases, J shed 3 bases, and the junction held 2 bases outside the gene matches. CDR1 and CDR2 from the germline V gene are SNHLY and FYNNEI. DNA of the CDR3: TGTGCCAGCAGGGGGACAGGGGGCTACTATGGCTACACCTTC. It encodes CASRGTGGYYGYTF.

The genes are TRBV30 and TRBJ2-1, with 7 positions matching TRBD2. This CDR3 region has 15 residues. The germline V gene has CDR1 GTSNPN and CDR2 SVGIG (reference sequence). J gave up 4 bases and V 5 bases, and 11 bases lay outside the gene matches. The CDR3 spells CAWVPRVGRYNEQFF. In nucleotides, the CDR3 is TGTGCCTGGGTCCCTCGGGTCGGGAGGTACAATGAGCAGTTCTTC.

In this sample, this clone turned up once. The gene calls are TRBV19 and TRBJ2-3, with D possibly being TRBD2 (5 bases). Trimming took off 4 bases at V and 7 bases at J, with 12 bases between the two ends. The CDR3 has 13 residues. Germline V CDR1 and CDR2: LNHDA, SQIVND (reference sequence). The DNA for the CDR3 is TGTGCCAGTAGTACACGGACTCGGCATACGCAGTATTTT. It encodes CASSTRTRHTQYF.

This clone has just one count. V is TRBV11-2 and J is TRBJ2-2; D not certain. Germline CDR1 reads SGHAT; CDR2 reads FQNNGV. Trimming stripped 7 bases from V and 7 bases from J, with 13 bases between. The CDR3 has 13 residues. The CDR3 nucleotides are TGTGCCAGCACCGACTCCTACGGCGGGGAGCTGTTTTTT. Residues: CASTDSYGGELFF.

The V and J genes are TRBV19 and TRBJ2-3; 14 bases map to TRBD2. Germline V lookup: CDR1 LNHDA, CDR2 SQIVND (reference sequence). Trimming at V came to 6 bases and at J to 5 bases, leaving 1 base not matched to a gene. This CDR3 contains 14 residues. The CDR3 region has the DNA TGTGCCAGTAGCGGGACTAGCGGGAGAGATACGCAGTATTTT. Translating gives CASSGTSGRDTQYF.